The next 25 T cell receptor beta chains were all read from a single sample in a study of OX40 agonist ivuxolimab in advanced cancers. Profiling relied on immunoSEQ multiplex PCR, and the TCRdb table lists in-frame clones only, not all of them. Among 60,000 to 65,000 clones listed, 92% were seen once. The specimen was CD4+ or CD8+ T cells sorted from blood, collected in a trial of the OX40 agonist ivuxolimab. The receptor set was obtained from an adult with an advanced solid tumor such as melanoma, head and neck, liver or kidney cancer.

This chain uses TRBV21-1 with TRBJ1-2. TRBV21-1 is listed as a pseudogene. The CDR3 spans 12 residues. The CDR3 DNA reads as TGTGCCAGCAGCGGCGGCATAGGTGGCTACACCTTC. This translates into CASSGGIGGYTF.

The chain couples TRBV28 to TRBJ1-1; weak D call: TRBD1 (6 bases). V dropped 5 bases and J dropped 8 bases, with 18 bases sitting between them. The CDR3 extends over 14 amino acids. CDR1 MDHEN and CDR2 SYDVKM come from the germline V gene. The DNA for the CDR3 is TGTGCCAGCAGTCACCGTGGGGGCCAAAGCGAAGCTTTCTTT. Residues: CASSHRGGQSEAFF.

V gene TRBV5-1 combines with J gene TRBJ2-1; D remains ambiguous. The V end lost 0 bases, the J end lost 7 bases, and 2 bases lay between the germline ends. Per germline, CDR1 SGHRS and CDR2 YFSETQ. The CDR3 is 11 residues long. The CDR3 reads CASSLGNEQFF. The CDR3 DNA is TGCGCCAGCAGCTTGGGGAATGAGCAGTTCTTC.

The CDR3 reads CAWSPDGGAEAFF. CDR3 nucleotide sequence: TGTGCCTGGAGCCCCGACGGAGGGGCTGAAGCTTTCTTT. This sequence joins TRBV30 and TRBJ1-1, with D possibly TRBD1 on 5 matching bases. The V gene lost 3 bases and the J gene lost 6 bases, with 14 bases spanning the gap. This CDR3 contains 13 residues. CDR1 and CDR2 from the germline V gene are GTSNPN and SVGIG (reference sequence). The variable domain in full, with the rest retrieved from reference TRBV30 and TRBJ1-1, is SQTIHQWPATLVQPVGSPLSLECTVEGTSNPNLYWYRQAAGRGLQLLFYSVGIGQISSEVPQNLSASRPQDRQFILSSKKLLLSDSGFYLCAWSPDGGAEAFFGQGTRLTVV.

The chain employs TRBV7-3 and TRBJ2-6; D is unclear. The V end lost 5 bases, the J end lost 5 bases, and 22 bases lay between the germline ends. CDR1 and CDR2 (germline): SGHTA, FQGTGA. This CDR3 is 18 amino acids long. CDR3 region: CASSALDAYKSRANVLTF. The CDR3 bases are TGTGCCAGCAGCGCCTTAGACGCTTACAAAAGTCGGGCCAACGTCCTGACTTTC. Full variable domain (remainder filled in from reference TRBV7-3 and TRBJ2-6): GAGVSQTPSNKVTEKGKYVELRCDPISGHTALYWYRQSLGQGPEFLIYFQGTGAADDSGLPNDRFFAVRPEGSVSTLKIQRTERGDSAVYLCASSALDAYKSRANVLTFGAGSRLTVL.

The V and J genes are TRBV10-1 and TRBJ1-1; tentative D call: TRBD1 (5 bases). Deletions cut 8 bases from V and 3 bases from J, with 16 bases between. The CDR3 has 14 amino acids. CDR1 is WNHNN and CDR2 is SYGVQD in the germline V gene (reference sequence). CDR3 region: CASSSDGGDTEAFF. The CDR3 DNA is TGCGCCAGCTCTTCGGACGGGGGGGACACTGAAGCTTTCTTT.

This chain uses TRBV6-1 with TRBJ2-7; a possible D gene is TRBD2 (5 bases). Per the germline V gene, CDR1 is MNHNS and CDR2 is SASEGT. The CDR3 totals 13 residues. Deletions cut 5 bases from V and 4 bases from J, with 12 bases between. CDR3 sequence (DNA): TGTGCCAGCAGTCTGACTATGGTATACGAGCAGTACTTC. It codes for CASSLTMVYEQYF.

V gene TRBV11-2 combines with J gene TRBJ2-1; TRBD2 matches at 14 bases. J was trimmed by 2 bases and V by 3 bases; bases with no gene match: 6. Germline V gene sequence: CDR1 SGHAT, CDR2 FQNNGV. The CDR3 length is 18 residues. In DNA, the CDR3 is TGTGCCAGCAGCTTGGGGACTAGCGGGAGCTTCGCCTACAATGAGCAGTTCTTC. Protein: CASSLGTSGSFAYNEQFF.

The chain links TRBV28 to TRBJ2-7; 8 bases match TRBD2. The J segment lost 6 bases and the V segment lost 7 bases, leaving 5 bases of the junction unmatched. Germline CDR1 is MDHEN and CDR2 is SYDVKM. The CDR3 is made up of 12 amino acids. This chain's CDR3 is CASIQAGGEQYF. The CDR3, as DNA: TGTGCCAGCATACAGGCGGGGGGCGAGCAGTACTTC.

V usage is TRBV7-3 and J usage is TRBJ2-3; D is undetermined. Germline CDR1 is SGHTA and CDR2 is FQGTGA. The CDR3 is 15 amino acids. Deletions cut 5 bases from V and 6 bases from J, with 18 bases between. CDR3 region: CASSLKHPDEDTQYF. CDR3 nucleotide sequence: TGTGCCAGCAGCCTAAAACACCCTGATGAGGATACGCAGTATTTT.

This chain connects TRBV11-3 to TRBJ2-2, with D perhaps TRBD1 or TRBD2 (5 bases each). The CDR3 is made up of 15 amino acids. The germline V gene encodes CDR1 SGHNT and CDR2 YENEEA. V was trimmed by 1 base and J by 3 bases, leaving 9 bases between them. The CDR3 here is CASSLVGVDTGELFF. In DNA, the CDR3 is TGTGCCAGCAGCTTAGTGGGGGTGGACACCGGGGAGCTGTTTTTT.

The rearrangement links TRBV9 to TRBJ1-1, with unresolved D. The V gene's germline CDR1 is SGDLS and CDR2 YYNGEE. CDR3 size: 13 residues. V was shortened by 3 bases and J by 1 base, with 7 bases between the two germline ends. Here the CDR3 DNA reads TGTGCCAGCAGCGGTTCCTCGAACACTGAAGCTTTCTTT. Amino acid sequence: CASSGSSNTEAFF.

The rearrangement uses TRBV5-4 and TRBJ2-7; perhaps D is TRBD1 or TRBD2 (5 bases each). Between the trimmed V and J ends, which lost 3 bases and 7 bases, there was a span of 8 bases. The CDR3 length is 11 residues. Germline V CDR1 and CDR2: SGHNT, YYREEE (reference sequence). CDR3 sequence reads: CASSWGGEQYF. The CDR3 nucleotides are TGTGCCAGCAGCTGGGGCGGGGAGCAGTACTTC. Full variable domain (missing parts from reference TRBV5-4 and TRBJ2-7): ETGVTQSPTHLIKTRGQQVTLRCSSQSGHNTVSWYQQALGQGPQFIFQYYREEENGRGNFPPRFSGLQFPNYSSELNVNALELDDSALYLCASSWGGEQYFGPGTRLTVT.

This chain uses TRBV27 with TRBJ2-7, with D possibly TRBD1 on 6 matching bases. The V end lost 7 bases, the J end lost 7 bases, and 17 bases lay between the germline ends. Germline V gene sequence: CDR1 MNHEY, CDR2 SMNVEV (reference sequence). The CDR3 is 13 residues long. The CDR3 is CASTGRGDREQYF. DNA of the CDR3: TGTGCCAGCACCGGCAGGGGAGATCGGGAGCAGTACTTC.

J is TRBJ1-1 and V is TRBV4-2; no definite D call. Between the trimmed V and J ends, which lost 4 bases and 5 bases, there was a span of 11 bases. Germline V gene data show CDR1 as LGHNA and CDR2 as YNFKEQ. The CDR3 length is 13 residues. CDR3 loop: CASSLDAQTEAFF. The DNA for the CDR3 is TGTGCCAGCAGCCTGGACGCACAGACTGAAGCTTTCTTT.

The chain links TRBV28 to TRBJ1-5; D possibly corresponds to TRBD1 (6 bases). V lost 3 bases and J lost 2, with 20 bases in between. Germline V CDR1 and CDR2: MDHEN, SYDVKM. CDR3 length: 18 residues. The DNA for the CDR3 is TGTGCCAGCAGTTTCCACAGGGCCAAGGCGTCGGGCAATCAGCCCCAGCATTTT. Its translation is CASSFHRAKASGNQPQHF.

This chain's CDR3 is CASSWGQFPTDTQYF. In DNA, the CDR3 is TGTGCCAGCAGCTGGGGACAGTTCCCCACAGATACGCAGTATTTT. V and J are TRBV5-6 and TRBJ2-3; TRBD1 matches 7 bases. After removal of 3 bases from V and 2 bases from J, the junction contained 6 bases not matched to a gene. The CDR3 runs 15 residues. In germline, CDR1 is SGHDT, CDR2 YYEEEE.

This clone was seen only once. The V and J genes are TRBV21-1 and TRBJ2-6; the D call TRBD1 from the table was never checked on the DNA. TRBV21-1 is designated a pseudogene. This CDR3 has 18 residues. DNA for the CDR3: TGTGCCAGCACCCAGGACAGGGGGCCGTTCTCTGGGGCCAACGTCCTGACTTTC. It yields the protein CASTQDRGPFSGANVLTF.

The CDR3 bases are TGTGCCAGCAGTTCACAAACAGGGAACTATGGCTACACCTTC. Translation: CASSSQTGNYGYTF. The chain uses TRBV28 and TRBJ1-2; D perhaps matches TRBD1 (6 bases). V was pared by 4 bases and J by 2 bases, with 11 bases between. CDR1 is MDHEN, CDR2 SYDVKM, per germline. CDR3 length: 14 amino acids.

In its sample, this clone was seen once. The chain joins TRBV19 to TRBJ2-7; the match to TRBD2 covers 10 bases. The germline V gene has CDR1 LNHDA and CDR2 SQIVND (reference sequence). There are 14 residues in the CDR3. J gave up 6 bases and V 2 bases, and 4 bases lay outside the gene matches. CDR3 in amino acids: CASSISAGGPEQYF. CDR3 bases: TGTGCCAGTAGTATATCAGCGGGAGGGCCCGAGCAGTACTTC.

The CDR3 reads CASGLDPWVEQYF. The CDR3 DNA reads as TGTGCTAGTGGTTTGGACCCCTGGGTCGAGCAGTACTTC. This chain joins TRBV12-5 and TRBJ2-7, with D unclear. The CDR3 contains 13 residues. The ends were cut back, 1 base at V and 6 bases at J, with 10 bases in the middle. Germline CDR1 LGHNT, CDR2 FRNRAP. The full variable domain, its missing parts supplied by reference TRBV12-5 and TRBJ2-7, is DARVTQTPRHKVTEMGQEVTMRCQPILGHNTVFWYRQTMMQGLELLAYFRNRAPLDDSGMPKDRFSAEMPDATLATLKIQPSEPRDSAVYFCASGLDPWVEQYFGPGTRLTVT.

This chain connects TRBV11-2 to TRBJ2-5, with 10 bases that match TRBD2. This CDR3 contains 17 residues. V was pared by 0 bases and J by 4 bases, with 8 bases of the junction left unmatched. The germline gives CDR1 SGHAT, CDR2 FQNNGV. CDR3 sequence reads: CASSLDPLAGARETQYF. The CDR3 region has the DNA TGTGCCAGCAGCTTAGATCCGCTAGCGGGAGCTCGAGAGACCCAGTACTTC.

The rearrangement uses TRBV4-1 and TRBJ1-4; D ambiguous. Deletions cut 0 bases from V and 2 bases from J, with 4 bases between. The CDR3 loop spans 14 amino acids. CDR1 is MGHRA and CDR2 is YSYEKL in the germline V gene. CDR3 region: CASSQDHTNEKLFF. The CDR3 DNA is TGCGCCAGCAGCCAAGATCACACTAATGAAAAACTGTTTTTT.

The gene calls are TRBV5-1 and TRBJ1-4, with 8 bases matching TRBD1. There are 13 residues in the CDR3. Per the germline V gene, CDR1 is SGHRS and CDR2 is YFSETQ. V shed 5 bases and J 7 bases; nucleotides not matched to a gene: 4. CDR3 residues: CASRTGEAEKLFF. The CDR3 bases are TGCGCCAGCAGGACAGGGGAGGCTGAAAAACTGTTTTTT.

The genes are TRBV30 and TRBJ2-1; TRBD2 might be the D (6 bases). Germline-derived CDR1 and CDR2 are GTSNPN and SVGIG (reference sequence). V was trimmed by 4 bases and J by 5 bases, leaving 15 bases between them. This CDR3 spans 14 amino acids. The CDR3 DNA reads TGTGCCTGGACCCTCGGGGGAGCCCACAATGAGCAGTTCTTC. Protein product: CAWTLGGAHNEQFF. The variable domain in full, with the rest retrieved from reference TRBV30 and TRBJ2-1, is SQTIHQWPATLVQPVGSPLSLECTVEGTSNPNLYWYRQAAGRGLQLLFYSVGIGQISSEVPQNLSASRPQDRQFILSSKKLLLSDSGFYLCAWTLGGAHNEQFFGPGTRLTVL.